This is a list of T cell receptor beta chains from one sample in a study of cytomegalovirus exposure and HLA in healthy donors. Data came from immunoSEQ multiplex PCR; TCRdb stores just in-frame clones and leaves some out. The sample holds 85,000 to 130,000 clones, around 10% seen once. The material sequenced was PBMCs. These receptors were taken from a man in his forties or fifties in good health and CMV-seropositive. Each CDR3 is given without its conserved first and last residue. The size field is filled for only some rows; it gives once, few, many or a size class.

>.|15|TRBV30
AWSNPPWGESNQPQH
>.|13|TRBV5-4
ASSLVGRESYEQY
>.|14|TRBV11-3
ASSSLGWTGVDEQY
>.|16|TRBV2
ASSETLAGVEGTDTQY
>.|11|TRBV4-1
ATAGTGAGEQY
>few|12|TRBV4-1
ASSHRLGDYEQY
>.|11|TRBV6-6
ASSQGMGTEAF
>once|14|TRBV7-2
ASSLMEGGGTYGYT
>.|17|TRBV19
ASSIEPILAGEATGELF
>.|12|TRBV7-8
ASNILSGTDTQY
>few|11|TRBV28
ASSYRGPNEQY
>.|13|TRBV2
ASSEGGMPNNEQF
>.|12|TRBV5-1
ASSLGEFPNEQF
>.|14|TRBV7-6
ASSQTGTGNYNEQF
>.|14|TRBV28
ASSLVSGRASDTQY